This is a list of T cell receptor beta chains from one sample in a study of technical replicates of blood from a handful of donors. Clones were read by immunoSEQ multiplex PCR, and TCRdb kept only the in-frame ones, dropping some. The repertoire holds 60,000 to 65,000 clones, with 75% to 90% as singletons. The sequenced sample consisted of PBMCs. The receptor source for this set is a human donor in good health. Some clones in this sample may be carry-over from other donors' samples. Each CDR3 is given with its conserved first and last residue. D genes are given only for firm matches. Expanded clones get a size class; other rows say once, few or many, or leave the size out.

V: TRBV4-1
J: TRBJ1-5
D: NA
size: NA
CDR3: CASSQGGGPHQPQHF
DNA: TGCGCCAGCAGCCAAGGGGGAGGTCCGCATCAGCCCCAGCATTTT

V: TRBV19
J: TRBJ2-1
D: TRBD2
size: NA
CDR3: CASSWREGSEQFF
DNA: TGTGCCAGTAGTTGGCGGGAGGGTAGCGAGCAGTTCTTC

V: TRBV25-1
J: TRBJ1-1
D: NA
size: once
CDR3: CASSAQFGGMNTEAFF
DNA: TGTGCCAGCAGTGCCCAGTTCGGGGGGATGAACACTGAAGCTTTCTTT

V: TRBV27
J: TRBJ1-1
D: NA
size: NA
CDR3: CASIGLAGSKAFF
DNA: TGTGCCAGCATCGGATTAGCAGGGTCGAAAGCTTTCTTT

V: TRBV7-9
J: TRBJ1-1
D: NA
size: NA
CDR3: CASSPGTPEAFF
DNA: TGTGCCAGCAGCCCTGGGACACCTGAAGCTTTCTTT

V: TRBV4-2
J: TRBJ2-1
D: TRBD2
size: NA
CDR3: CASSQPASGGFNEQFF
DNA: TGTGCCAGCAGCCAGCCCGCGAGCGGGGGTTTCAATGAGCAGTTCTTC

V: TRBV7-6
J: TRBJ1-2
D: NA
size: NA
CDR3: CASSQSGYGYTF
DNA: TGTGCCAGCAGCCAGTCTGGCTATGGCTACACCTTC

V: TRBV2
J: TRBJ1-4
D: NA
size: NA
CDR3: CASSAVGAGEEELFF
DNA: TGTGCCAGCAGTGCAGTCGGGGCAGGGGAAGAGGAACTGTTTTTT

V: TRBV5-1
J: TRBJ1-1
D: NA
size: NA
CDR3: CASSFGGWTEAFF
DNA: TGCGCCAGCAGCTTTGGGGGCTGGACTGAAGCTTTCTTT

V: TRBV4-3
J: TRBJ2-3
D: NA
size: NA
CDR3: CASSQAQGRTDTQYF
DNA: TGCGCCAGCAGCCAAGCCCAGGGGCGCACAGATACGCAGTATTTT

V: TRBV7-2
J: TRBJ2-5
D: TRBD1
size: NA
CDR3: CASSLYSTGGQETQYF
DNA: TGTGCCAGCAGCTTATATTCGACAGGGGGTCAAGAGACCCAGTACTTC

V: TRBV9
J: TRBJ1-5
D: NA
size: NA
CDR3: CASSVGSNSNQPQHF
DNA: TGTGCCAGCAGCGTAGGTTCTAATAGCAATCAGCCCCAGCATTTT

V: TRBV5-6
J: TRBJ2-7
D: NA
size: NA
CDR3: CASSISYEQYF
DNA: TGTGCCAGCAGCATATCCTACGAGCAGTACTTC

V: TRBV7-9
J: TRBJ2-7
D: TRBD2
size: once
CDR3: CARSGLAAHYEQYF
DNA: TGTGCCCGCAGCGGACTAGCGGCTCACTACGAGCAGTACTTC

V: TRBV5-4
J: TRBJ2-7
D: TRBD2
size: NA
CDR3: CASSEGPSGVYEQYF
DNA: TGTGCCAGCAGTGAGGGCCCTAGCGGGGTCTACGAGCAGTACTTC

V: TRBV7-9
J: TRBJ2-3
D: TRBD2
size: NA
CDR3: CASSSTSEAYTQYF
DNA: TGTGCCAGCAGCTCCACTAGCGAGGCTTATACGCAGTATTTT

V: TRBV7-2
J: TRBJ2-3
D: NA
size: NA
CDR3: CASSFRVGTDTQYF
DNA: TGTGCCAGCAGCTTCAGGGTGGGGACAGATACGCAGTATTTT

V: TRBV20-1
J: TRBJ2-7
D: NA
size: NA
CDR3: CSARVGGDQYF
DNA: TGCAGTGCTAGAGTCGGAGGGGACCAGTACTTC

V: TRBV6-1
J: TRBJ2-7
D: TRBD2
size: NA
CDR3: CASSGLAGASYEQYF
DNA: TGTGCCAGCAGTGGTCTAGCGGGGGCCTCCTACGAGCAGTACTTC